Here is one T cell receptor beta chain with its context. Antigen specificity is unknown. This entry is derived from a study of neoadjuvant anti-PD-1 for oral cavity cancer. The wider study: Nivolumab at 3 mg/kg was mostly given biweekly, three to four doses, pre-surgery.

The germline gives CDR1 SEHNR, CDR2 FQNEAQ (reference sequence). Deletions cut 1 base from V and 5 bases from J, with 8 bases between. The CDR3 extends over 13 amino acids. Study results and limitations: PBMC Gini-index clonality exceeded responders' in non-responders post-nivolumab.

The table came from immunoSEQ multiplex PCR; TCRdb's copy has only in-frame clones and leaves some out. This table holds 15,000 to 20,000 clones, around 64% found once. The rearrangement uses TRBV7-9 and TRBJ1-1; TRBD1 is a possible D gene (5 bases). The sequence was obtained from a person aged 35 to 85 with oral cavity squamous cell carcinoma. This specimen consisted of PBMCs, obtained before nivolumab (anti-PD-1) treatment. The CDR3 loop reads CASSLGWGTEAFF. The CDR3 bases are TGTGCCAGCAGCTTAGGGTGGGGGACTGAAGCTTTCTTT.